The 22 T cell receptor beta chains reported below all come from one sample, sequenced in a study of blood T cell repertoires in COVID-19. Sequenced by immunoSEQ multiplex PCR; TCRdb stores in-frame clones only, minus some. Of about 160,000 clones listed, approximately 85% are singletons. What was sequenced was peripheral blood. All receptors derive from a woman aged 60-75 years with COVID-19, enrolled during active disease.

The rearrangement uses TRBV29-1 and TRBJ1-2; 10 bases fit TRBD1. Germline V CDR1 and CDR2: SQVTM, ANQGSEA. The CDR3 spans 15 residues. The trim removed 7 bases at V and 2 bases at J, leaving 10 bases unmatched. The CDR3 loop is CSARVRTGGNYGYTF. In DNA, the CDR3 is TGCAGCGCCCGGGTTAGGACAGGGGGGAACTATGGCTACACCTTC.

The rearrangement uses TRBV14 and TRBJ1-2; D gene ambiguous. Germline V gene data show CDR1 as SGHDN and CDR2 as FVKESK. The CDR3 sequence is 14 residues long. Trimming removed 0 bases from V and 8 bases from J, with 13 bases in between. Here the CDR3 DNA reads TGTGCCAGCAGCCAAGACGGCGGGTTAAGAGGCTACACCTTC. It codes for CASSQDGGLRGYTF.

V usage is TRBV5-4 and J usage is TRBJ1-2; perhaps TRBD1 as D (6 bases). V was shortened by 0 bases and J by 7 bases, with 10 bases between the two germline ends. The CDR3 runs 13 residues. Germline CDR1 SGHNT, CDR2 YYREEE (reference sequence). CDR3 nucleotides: TGTGCCAGCAGCTTGGACAGGGCGGCTGGCTACACCTTC. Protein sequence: CASSLDRAAGYTF. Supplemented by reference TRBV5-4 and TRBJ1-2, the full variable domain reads ETGVTQSPTHLIKTRGQQVTLRCSSQSGHNTVSWYQQALGQGPQFIFQYYREEENGRGNFPPRFSGLQFPNYSSELNVNALELDDSALYLCASSLDRAAGYTFGSGTRLTVV.

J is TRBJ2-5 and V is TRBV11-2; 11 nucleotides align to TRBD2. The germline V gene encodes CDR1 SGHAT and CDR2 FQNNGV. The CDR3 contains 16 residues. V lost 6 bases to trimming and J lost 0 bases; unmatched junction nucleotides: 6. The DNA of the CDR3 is TGTGCCAGCAGTACTAGCGGGGGCAAGTACCAAGAGACCCAGTACTTC. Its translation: CASSTSGGKYQETQYF.

The CDR3 coding sequence is TGTGCCAGCAGTTACCAACAGGGCCCACCTCTTAGCAATCAGCCCCAGCATTTT. It translates to CASSYQQGPPLSNQPQHF. This chain connects TRBV6-2 or TRBV6-3 to TRBJ1-5; D perhaps matches TRBD1 (6 bases). Trimming removed 2 bases at V and 0 bases at J, with 17 bases between. The CDR3 consists of 18 residues. Germline V gene sequence: CDR1 MNHEY, CDR2 SVGEGT.

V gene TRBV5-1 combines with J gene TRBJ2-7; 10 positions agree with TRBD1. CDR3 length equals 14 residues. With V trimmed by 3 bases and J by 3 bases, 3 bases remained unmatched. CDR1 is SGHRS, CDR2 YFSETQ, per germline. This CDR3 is CASSSGQGHYEQYF. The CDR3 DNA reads TGCGCCAGCAGCTCGGGACAGGGGCACTACGAGCAGTACTTC. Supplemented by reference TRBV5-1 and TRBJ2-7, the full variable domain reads KAGVTQTPRYLIKTRGQQVTLSCSPISGHRSVSWYQQTPGQGLQFLFEYFSETQRNKGNFPGRFSGRQFSNSRSEMNVSTLELGDSALYLCASSSGQGHYEQYFGPGTRLTVT.

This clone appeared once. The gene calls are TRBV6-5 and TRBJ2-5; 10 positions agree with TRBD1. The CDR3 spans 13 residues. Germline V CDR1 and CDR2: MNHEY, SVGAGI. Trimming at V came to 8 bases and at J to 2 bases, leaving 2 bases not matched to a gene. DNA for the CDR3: TGTGCCAGCGAGGACAGGGGGCAAGAGACCCAGTACTTC. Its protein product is CASEDRGQETQYF.

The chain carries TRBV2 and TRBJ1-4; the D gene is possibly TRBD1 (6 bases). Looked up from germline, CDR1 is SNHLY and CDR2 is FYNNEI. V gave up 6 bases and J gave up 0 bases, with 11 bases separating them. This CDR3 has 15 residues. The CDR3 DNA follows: TGTGCCAGCAGATTAGGACAGACAACTAATGAAAAACTGTTTTTT. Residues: CASRLGQTTNEKLFF.

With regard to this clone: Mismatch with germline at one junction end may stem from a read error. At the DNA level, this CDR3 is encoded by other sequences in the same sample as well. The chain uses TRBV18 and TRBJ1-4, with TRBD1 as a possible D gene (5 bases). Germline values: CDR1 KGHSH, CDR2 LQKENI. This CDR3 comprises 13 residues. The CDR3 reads CASSQTANEKLFF. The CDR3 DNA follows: TGCGCCAGCTCACAGACAGCTAATGAAAAACTGTTTTTT.

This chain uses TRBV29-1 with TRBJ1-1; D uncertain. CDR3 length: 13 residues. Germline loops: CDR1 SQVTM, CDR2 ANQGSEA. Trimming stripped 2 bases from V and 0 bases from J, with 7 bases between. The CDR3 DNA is TGCAGCGTTGAACCAGTCATGAACACTGAAGCTTTCTTT. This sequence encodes CSVEPVMNTEAFF.

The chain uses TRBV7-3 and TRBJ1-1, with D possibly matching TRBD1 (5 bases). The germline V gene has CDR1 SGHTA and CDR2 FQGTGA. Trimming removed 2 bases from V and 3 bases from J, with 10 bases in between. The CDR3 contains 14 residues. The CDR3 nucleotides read TGTGCCAGCAGCTTACAGGGTTGGGACACTGAAGCTTTCTTT. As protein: CASSLQGWDTEAFF.

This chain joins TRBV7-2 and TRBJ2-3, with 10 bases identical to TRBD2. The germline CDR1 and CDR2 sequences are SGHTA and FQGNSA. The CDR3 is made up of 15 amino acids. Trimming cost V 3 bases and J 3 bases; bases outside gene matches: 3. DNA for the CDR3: TGTGCCAGCAGCTTTAGCGGGAGGCGGACAGATACGCAGTATTTT. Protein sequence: CASSFSGRRTDTQYF.

As DNA, the CDR3 is TGCAGCGTTGGACACGCCGGCTACACCTTC. Protein: CSVGHAGYTF. The rearrangement joins TRBV29-1 to TRBJ1-2; D ambiguous. V dropped 4 bases and J dropped 8 bases, with 8 bases sitting between them. This CDR3 has 10 amino acids. Germline values: CDR1 SQVTM, CDR2 ANQGSEA.

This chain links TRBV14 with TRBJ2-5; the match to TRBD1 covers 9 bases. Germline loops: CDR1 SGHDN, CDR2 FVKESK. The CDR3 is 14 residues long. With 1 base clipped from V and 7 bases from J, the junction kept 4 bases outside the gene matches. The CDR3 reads CASSQVRGQGTQYF. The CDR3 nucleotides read TGTGCCAGCAGCCAAGTCAGGGGACAGGGGACCCAGTACTTC.

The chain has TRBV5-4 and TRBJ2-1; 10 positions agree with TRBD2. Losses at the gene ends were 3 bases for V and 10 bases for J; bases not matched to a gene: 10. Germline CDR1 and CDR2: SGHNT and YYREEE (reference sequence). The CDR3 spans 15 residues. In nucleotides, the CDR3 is TGTGCCAGCAGCTCGAGGGCTAGCGGGAGTCTCGAGCAGTTCTTC. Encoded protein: CASSSRASGSLEQFF.

The CDR3 is CAVEDSLDEQFF. The CDR3 nucleotides are TGTGCCGTAGAGGACAGCTTGGATGAGCAGTTCTTC. The rearrangement links TRBV6-4 to TRBJ2-1, with D perhaps matching TRBD1 (6 bases). V shed 11 bases and J shed 8 bases, with 16 bases lying between them. In germline, CDR1 is MRHNA, CDR2 SNTAGT. The CDR3 is 12 amino acids.

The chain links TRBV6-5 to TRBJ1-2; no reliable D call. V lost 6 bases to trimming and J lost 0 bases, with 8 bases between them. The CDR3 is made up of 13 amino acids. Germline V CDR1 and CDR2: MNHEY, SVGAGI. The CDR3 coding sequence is TGTGCCAGCAGCCAGGTAGCTAACTATGGCTACACCTTC. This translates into CASSQVANYGYTF.

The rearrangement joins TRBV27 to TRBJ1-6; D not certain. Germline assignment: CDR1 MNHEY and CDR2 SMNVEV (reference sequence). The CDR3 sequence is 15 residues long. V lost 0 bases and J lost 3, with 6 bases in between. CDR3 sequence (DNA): TGTGCCAGCAGTTTATCAAGGAGCTATAATTCACCCCTCCACTTT. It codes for CASSLSRSYNSPLHF.

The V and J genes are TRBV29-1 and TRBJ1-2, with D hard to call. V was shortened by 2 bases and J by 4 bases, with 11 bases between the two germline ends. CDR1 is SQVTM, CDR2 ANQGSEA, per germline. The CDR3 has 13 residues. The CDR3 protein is CSVELRSPYGYTF. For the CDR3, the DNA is TGCAGCGTTGAATTGCGAAGCCCCTATGGCTACACCTTC.

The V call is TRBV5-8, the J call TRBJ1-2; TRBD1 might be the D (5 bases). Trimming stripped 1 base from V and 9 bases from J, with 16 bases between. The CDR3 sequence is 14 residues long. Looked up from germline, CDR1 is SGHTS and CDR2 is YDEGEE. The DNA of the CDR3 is TGTGCCAGCAGCTTGAGGGACTGGGCCGTGAGCTACACCTTC. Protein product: CASSLRDWAVSYTF. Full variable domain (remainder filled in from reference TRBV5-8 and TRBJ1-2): EAGVTQSPTHLIKTRGQQATLRCSPISGHTSVYWYQQALGLGLQFLLWYDEGEERNRGNFPPRFSGRQFPNYSSELNVNALELEDSALYLCASSLRDWAVSYTFGSGTRLTVV.

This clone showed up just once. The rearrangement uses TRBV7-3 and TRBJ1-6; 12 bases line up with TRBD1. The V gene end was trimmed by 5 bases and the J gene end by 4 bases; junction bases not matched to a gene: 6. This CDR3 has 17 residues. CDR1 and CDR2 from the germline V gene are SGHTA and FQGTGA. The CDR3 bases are TGTGCCAGCAGCGAAGGGGGACAGGGGGCTTATAATTCACCCCTCCACTTT. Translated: CASSEGGQGAYNSPLHF.

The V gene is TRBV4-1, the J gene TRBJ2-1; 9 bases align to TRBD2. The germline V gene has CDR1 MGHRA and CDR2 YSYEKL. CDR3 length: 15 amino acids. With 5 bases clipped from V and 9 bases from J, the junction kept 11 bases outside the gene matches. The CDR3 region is CASSKTGLALIEQFF. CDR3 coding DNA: TGCGCCAGCAGCAAGACGGGACTAGCCCTCATTGAGCAGTTCTTC.